These 30 T cell receptor beta chains were all obtained from the same sample, sequenced in a study of post-analysis software for immune sequencing data. Libraries were made from TCR beta cDNA, and they carried unique molecular identifiers. MiXCR was run by TCRdb on the PCR reads, yielding one entry per CDR3 protein. The sample holds about half a million distinct CDR3 sequences, roughly 46% seen once. Findings and caveats of the study: Patients used about 5 TRBV segments, including TRBV5-6, TRBV5-1 and TRBV20-1, more often than controls.

No antigen is known for these receptors. Material: blood. These receptors all come from a girl aged 5-17 years with multiple sclerosis.

The V gene is TRBV4-2, the J gene TRBJ2-7, with D perhaps matching TRBD2 (6 bases). From germline, CDR1 is LGHNA and CDR2 YNFKEQ. The CDR3 loop spans 15 amino acids. The V end lost 5 bases, the J end lost 3 bases, and 17 bases lay between the germline ends. The CDR3 protein is CASSGLMGGYYEQYF. The CDR3 nucleotides are TGTGCCAGCAGCGGATTGATGGGGGGTTACTACGAGCAGTACTTC.

The chain combines TRBV7-6 with TRBJ2-3; D is unclear. Trimming left V 2 bases short and J 2 bases short, with 11 bases between. From germline, CDR1 is SGHVS and CDR2 FNYEAQ. This CDR3 comprises 15 residues. The CDR3 DNA reads as TGTGCCAGCAGCTTACGGAAGGGAACCACAGATACGCAGTATTTT. The encoded protein is CASSLRKGTTDTQYF.

This chain joins TRBV2 and TRBJ2-7; D perhaps matches TRBD1 (5 bases). Trimming cost V 9 bases and J 0 bases, with 15 bases left between them. CDR1 is SNHLY, CDR2 FYNNEI, per germline. There are 14 residues in the CDR3. CDR3: CASRSPTDSYEQYF. The DNA of the CDR3 is TGTGCCAGTCGGTCGCCGACAGACTCCTACGAGCAGTACTTC.

This chain uses TRBV7-2 with TRBJ2-5; TRBD2 matches 12 bases. The CDR3 runs 15 residues. Germline V gene lookup returns CDR1 SGHTA and CDR2 FQGNSA. J lost 4 bases, V lost 4 bases, and 4 bases had no gene match. CDR3 amino acids: CASSSSTSGGETQYF. In DNA, the CDR3 is TGTGCCAGCAGCTCCTCGACTAGCGGGGGAGAGACCCAGTACTTC.

The chain has TRBV24-1 and TRBJ2-1; possibly TRBD2 for D (5 bases). This CDR3 contains 15 residues. CDR1 KGHDR and CDR2 SFDVKD come from the germline V gene. Trimming shortened V by 0 bases and J by 6 bases, and 11 bases separated the two germline ends. The CDR3 is CATSDLERRTNEQFF. In nucleotides, the CDR3 is TGTGCCACCAGTGATTTGGAGCGGAGGACCAATGAGCAGTTCTTC.

This clonotype was seen only a few times. The chain couples TRBV27 to TRBJ1-6, with TRBD1 as a possible D gene (6 bases). Germline assignment: CDR1 MNHEY and CDR2 SMNVEV (reference sequence). Trimming took off 4 bases at V and 4 bases at J, with 11 bases between the two ends. The CDR3 covers 15 residues. The CDR3 sequence: CASSSPGQYNSPLHF. The CDR3, as DNA: TGTGCCAGCAGTTCTCCTGGACAGTATAATTCACCCCTCCACTTT.

This clonotype was observed a handful of times. V and J are TRBV6-4 and TRBJ1-2; tentatively, D is TRBD1 (6 bases). The CDR3 is 13 residues long. The germline V and J ends were trimmed by 6 bases and 3 bases, with 11 bases remaining between them. Looked up from germline, CDR1 is MRHNA and CDR2 is SNTAGT. CDR3 DNA: TGTGCCAGCAGCGCGGGACACTACTATGGCTACACCTTC. It specifies CASSAGHYYGYTF.

This chain uses TRBV20-1 with TRBJ2-3; TRBD2 matches 7 bases. CDR1 is DFQATT and CDR2 is SNEGSKA in the germline V gene (reference sequence). This CDR3 is 12 amino acids long. CDR3 residues: CRVTSATDTQYF. CDR3 bases: TGCAGGGTAACTAGCGCCACAGATACGCAGTATTTT.

J is TRBJ2-1 and V is TRBV28; D is ambiguous. Germline V gene lookup returns CDR1 MDHEN and CDR2 SYDVKM. CDR3 length: 15 residues. V gave up 3 bases and J gave up 3 bases, with 12 bases separating them. The CDR3 sequence is CASSFRGSNYNEQFF. The CDR3 bases are TGTGCCAGCAGTTTTCGCGGCTCAAACTACAATGAGCAGTTCTTC.

This clonotype was counted a few times. The V call is TRBV24-1, the J call TRBJ2-4; TRBD1 aligns across 8 bases. Trimming cost V 6 bases and J 6 bases; bases outside gene matches: 6. This CDR3 is built from 14 residues. The germline gives CDR1 KGHDR, CDR2 SFDVKD. Here the CDR3 DNA reads TGTGCCACCAGTAAAGGACAGGGCAGAAACATTCAGTACTTC. Protein product: CATSKGQGRNIQYF.

This clonotype was seen a handful of times. The V call is TRBV27, the J call TRBJ1-1; 8 bases are shared with TRBD1. Germline CDR1 is MNHEY and CDR2 is SMNVEV (reference sequence). The J segment lost 10 bases and the V segment lost 3 bases, leaving 4 bases of the junction unmatched. The CDR3 extends over 12 amino acids. CDR3 sequence: CASSLTGEGAFF. The DNA for the CDR3 is TGTGCCAGCAGTTTGACAGGGGAGGGAGCTTTCTTT.

Of note for this clonotype: A much larger clone sits a single nucleotide away, making a read error possible. The CDR3 region is CSTRDRTSGSYEQYF. CDR3 DNA: TGCAGTACTAGAGATAGGACTAGCGGTTCCTACGAGCAGTACTTC. This chain links TRBV20-1 with TRBJ2-7; 10 bases align to TRBD2. The CDR3 covers 15 residues. Germline CDR1 DFQATT, CDR2 SNEGSKA (reference sequence).

The chain uses TRBV7-2 and TRBJ1-1; tentative D call: TRBD1 (6 bases). V gave up 6 bases and J gave up 2 bases, with 16 bases separating them. The germline CDR1 and CDR2 sequences are SGHTA and FQGNSA. The CDR3 contains 15 residues. The CDR3 here is CASSTTGTPNTEAFF. CDR3 DNA: TGTGCCAGCAGTACAACCGGGACACCCAACACTGAAGCTTTCTTT.

This clonotype has more than one count but fewer than ten. The chain links TRBV29-1 to TRBJ2-4; a possible D gene is TRBD2 (7 bases). Judging by the DNA end, TRBJ2-7 fits better; the J call may be wrong. There are 13 residues in the CDR3. The germline V gene has CDR1 SQVTM and CDR2 ANQGSEA. The CDR3 nucleotides are TGCAGCGTTGCCCGGGGGGCGTTCGACGAGCAGTACTTC. Its protein product is CSVARGAFDEQYF.

There are many counts of this clonotype. V is TRBV29-1 and J is TRBJ2-1, with no clear D. The CDR3 runs 14 residues. The germline V gene encodes CDR1 SQVTM and CDR2 ANQGSEA. Trimming removed 4 bases at V and 0 bases at J, with 10 bases between. This CDR3 is CSVVLGNSYNEQFF. In nucleotides, the CDR3 is TGCAGCGTTGTCCTGGGTAACTCCTACAATGAGCAGTTCTTC.

This clonotype showed up just a few times. The chain combines TRBV5-1 with TRBJ1-4; the D gene is possibly TRBD1 (6 bases). The V end was cut by 7 bases, the J end by 8 bases, with 21 bases between. The germline CDR1 and CDR2 sequences are SGHRS and YFSETQ. The CDR3 sequence is 15 residues long. CDR3 DNA: TGCGCCAGCCAGCTTGGGGGGGCAGTCACCGAAAAACTGTTTTTT. It yields the protein CASQLGGAVTEKLFF.

This chain connects TRBV9 to TRBJ2-4; TRBD1 is a possible D gene (6 bases). Judging by the DNA end, TRBJ2-5 fits better; the J call may be wrong. This CDR3 spans 14 amino acids. CDR1 and CDR2 from the germline V gene are SGDLS and YYNGEE. CDR3 nucleotides: TGTGCCAGCAGCGTTACAGGGACCCAAGAGACCCAGTACTTC. Translation gives CASSVTGTQETQYF.

V and J are TRBV27 and TRBJ1-1, with a possible D match to TRBD1 (5 bases). V was shortened by 5 bases and J by 5 bases, with 18 bases between the two germline ends. The germline V gene encodes CDR1 MNHEY and CDR2 SMNVEV (reference sequence). The CDR3 consists of 15 residues. Here the CDR3 reads CASSPPGTWGTEAFF. CDR3 coding DNA: TGTGCCAGCAGTCCTCCGGGGACGTGGGGGACTGAAGCTTTCTTT.

This chain links TRBV6-5 with TRBJ1-2; 8 bases line up with TRBD1. The trim removed 5 bases at V and 8 bases at J, leaving 10 bases unmatched. This CDR3 is built from 14 residues. From germline, CDR1 is MNHEY and CDR2 SVGAGI. This CDR3 reads CASSPGQGDLGYTF. The CDR3 DNA sequence: TGTGCCAGCAGTCCTGGACAGGGAGACTTAGGCTACACCTTC.

The rearrangement links TRBV6-2 or TRBV6-3 to TRBJ2-7; 7 bases map to TRBD2. Looked up from germline, CDR1 is MNHEY and CDR2 is SVGEGT. V gave up 8 bases and J gave up 9 bases; unmatched junction bases: 13. The CDR3 runs 13 residues. The CDR3 reads CASGDAGVRRQYF. The CDR3 nucleotides read TGTGCCAGCGGTGATGCGGGAGTTCGGAGGCAGTACTTC.

This clonotype was seen a single time. The V and J genes are TRBV4-2 and TRBJ1-1; D call uncertain. This CDR3 region has 14 residues. The V end was cut by 1 base, the J end by 3 bases, with 9 bases between. Germline V gene lookup returns CDR1 LGHNA and CDR2 YNFKEQ. CDR3 protein: CASSQVVLDTEAFF. The CDR3 nucleotides are TGTGCCAGCAGCCAAGTTGTACTAGACACTGAAGCTTTCTTT.

The V gene is TRBV4-2, the J gene TRBJ2-4; D uncertain. Trimming pared 4 bases from V and 6 bases from J, leaving 10 bases between. Per the germline V gene, CDR1 is LGHNA and CDR2 is YNFKEQ. The CDR3 consists of 13 residues. CDR3: CASSREGSNIQYF. The CDR3 nucleotides read TGTGCCAGCAGCCGGGAAGGTTCAAACATTCAGTACTTC.

This clonotype was counted a few times. The rearrangement uses TRBV10-3 and TRBJ1-5; D not certain. With 3 bases removed from V and 4 bases from J, the gap between germline ends came to 4 bases. The germline V gene encodes CDR1 ENHRY and CDR2 SYGVKD. The CDR3 sequence is 12 residues long. Here the CDR3 DNA reads TGTGCCATCAGTGAAAGGAATCAGCCCCAGCATTTT. It specifies CAISERNQPQHF.

V usage is TRBV7-9 and J usage is TRBJ1-2; D gene unclear. Trimming took off 1 base at V and 7 bases at J, with 10 bases between the two ends. The CDR3 sequence is 13 residues long. Germline CDR1 and CDR2: SEHNR and FQNEAQ (reference sequence). This chain's CDR3 is CASSLGAGSGYTF. The CDR3 DNA is TGTGCCAGCAGCTTAGGAGCGGGTAGTGGCTACACCTTC.

This clonotype has ten or more counts. The CDR3 sequence is CASSVSRQETQYF. CDR3 DNA sequence: TGTGCCAGCAGTGTCTCGCGGCAAGAGACCCAGTACTTC. The chain is built from TRBV2 and TRBJ2-5; no reliable D call. This CDR3 contains 13 residues. CDR1 and CDR2 (germline): SNHLY, FYNNEI. The germline V and J ends were trimmed by 4 bases and 2 bases, with 8 bases remaining between them.

The V call is TRBV28, the J call TRBJ2-3; a weak D match, TRBD2 (6 bases). Germline V gene data show CDR1 as MDHEN and CDR2 as SYDVKM. V lost 4 bases and J 1 base, leaving 12 bases between the germline ends. The CDR3 extends over 15 amino acids. The CDR3 DNA is TGTGCCAGCAGTTCCATGGGCGGGGGCACAGATACGCAGTATTTT. This sequence encodes CASSSMGGGTDTQYF.

V is TRBV5-1 and J is TRBJ2-3, with a possible D match to TRBD2 (5 bases). Trimming left V 4 bases short and J 0 bases short, with 12 bases between. This CDR3 contains 15 residues. Germline CDR1 and CDR2: SGHRS and YFSETQ. The CDR3: CASSPGIFSTDTQYF. CDR3 coding DNA: TGCGCCAGCAGCCCCGGGATTTTTAGCACAGATACGCAGTATTTT.

A few counts support this clonotype. The rearrangement links TRBV5-1 to TRBJ1-5; no clear D. Germline lookup yields CDR1 SGHRS and CDR2 YFSETQ. With 3 bases removed from V and 1 base from J, the gap between germline ends came to 8 bases. The CDR3 extends over 14 amino acids. The CDR3 spells CASSSGGSNQPQHF. The CDR3 DNA sequence: TGCGCCAGCAGCTCCGGTGGGAGCAATCAGCCCCAGCATTTT.

The chain recombines TRBV28 with TRBJ1-5; TRBD1 agrees at 9 bases. The germline CDR1 and CDR2 sequences are MDHEN and SYDVKM. Trimming removed 7 bases from V and 4 bases from J; junction bases left unmatched: 5. The CDR3 has 14 amino acids. DNA of the CDR3: TGTGCCAGCATCTCCGGGACAGGGAATCAGCCCCAGCATTTT. Its protein product is CASISGTGNQPQHF. The full variable domain, rest sourced from reference TRBV28 and TRBJ1-5, is DVKVTQSSRYLVKRTGEKVFLECVQDMDHENMFWYRQDPGLGLRLIYFSYDVKMKEKGDIPEGYSVSREKKERFSLILESASTNQTSMYLCASISGTGNQPQHFGDGTRLSIL.

This chain links TRBV20-1 with TRBJ2-7; 7 nucleotides match TRBD1. The V gene's germline CDR1 is DFQATT and CDR2 SNEGSKA (reference sequence). Trimming removed 6 bases from V and 2 bases from J; junction bases left unmatched: 10. There are 14 residues in the CDR3. The DNA of the CDR3 is TGCAGTGCCTACAGGGGTCCCCTAGCCTACGAGCAGTACTTC. Translation gives CSAYRGPLAYEQYF.